The 14 T cell receptor beta chains given below trace back to one sample, sequenced in a study of T-cell memory formation after mild COVID-19. TCRdb analysed the 5' RACE reads with MiXCR anew, one entry per CDR3 protein. The sample lists just over 350,000 distinct CDR3 sequences, about 15% occurring once. The sequenced sample was PBMCs or a T cell subset sorted from them (not recorded which). All receptors come from a man younger than 35 who had mild COVID-19 (a few samples of this study predate the infection). Cell type and time point are not known.

The rearrangement uses TRBV12-3 or TRBV12-4 and TRBJ2-1; D is uncertain. Between the trimmed V and J ends, which lost 2 bases and 9 bases, there was a span of 5 bases. The CDR3 is 11 residues long. CDR3 nucleotides: TGTGCCAGCAGTTTATCAGCTGAGCAGTTCTTC. Its protein product is CASSLSAEQFF.

V gene TRBV12-3 or TRBV12-4 combines with J gene TRBJ2-1, with no clear D. The CDR3 contains 11 residues. V was clipped by 2 bases and J by 8 bases, with 4 bases between them. CDR3 sequence reads: CASSLLHEQFF. In DNA, the CDR3 is TGTGCCAGCAGTTTATTGCATGAGCAGTTCTTC.

This clonotype turned up a few times. The chain employs TRBV20-1 and TRBJ2-3, with TRBD2 as a possible D gene (6 bases). V was cut by 3 bases and J by 2 bases, with 18 bases left in between. Germline V CDR1 and CDR2: DFQATT, SNEGSKA (reference sequence). This CDR3 has 16 residues. The CDR3 region is CSASGSSAPFTDTQYF. CDR3 nucleotide sequence: TGCAGTGCTAGTGGGTCTAGCGCGCCATTCACAGATACGCAGTATTTT.

V usage is TRBV5-1 and J usage is TRBJ2-3; tentatively, D is TRBD1 or TRBD2 (6 bases each). Trimming took off 1 base at V and 0 bases at J, with 21 bases between the two ends. Germline V gene sequence: CDR1 SGHRS, CDR2 YFSETQ. CDR3 length equals 19 residues. The CDR3 sequence: CASSLPRDNPVISTDTQYF. The CDR3 nucleotides are TGCGCCAGCAGCTTGCCGCGGGACAATCCCGTTATTAGCACAGATACGCAGTATTTT.

This clonotype was observed a handful of times. The chain employs TRBV7-8 and TRBJ2-7; D tentatively fits TRBD1 or TRBD2 (5 bases each). CDR3 size: 13 residues. Trimming took off 4 bases at V and 2 bases at J, with 9 bases between the two ends. The germline V gene has CDR1 SGHVS and CDR2 FQNEAQ. The CDR3 sequence is CASSSWGTYEQYV. CDR3 in DNA: TGTGCCAGCAGCTCTTGGGGGACCTACGAGCAGTACGTC.

This clonotype occurred a few times. The gene calls are TRBV11-1 and TRBJ1-1; maybe TRBD1 (5 bases). CDR1 SGHAT and CDR2 FQDESV come from the germline V gene (reference sequence). Trimming took 5 bases from V and 4 from J, leaving 11 bases between them. The CDR3 covers 13 residues. Written as DNA, the CDR3 is TGTGCCAGCAGCCGGCGCGGGGGCACTGAAGCTTTCTTT. Its protein is CASSRRGGTEAFF.

In its sample, this clonotype was seen a few times. The V gene is TRBV7-9, the J gene TRBJ2-2, with TRBD1 matching 7 bases. Germline loops: CDR1 SEHNR, CDR2 FQNEAQ (reference sequence). CDR3 length: 17 amino acids. With 2 bases clipped from V and 1 base from J, the junction kept 7 bases outside the gene matches. In DNA, the CDR3 is TGTGCCAGCAGCTTATTGACAGGGCGGCGGAACACCGGGGAGCTGTTTTTT. Encoded protein: CASSLLTGRRNTGELFF.

This clonotype was picked up many times. V is TRBV7-9 and J is TRBJ1-1; a weak D match, TRBD1 (5 bases). Trimming left V 6 bases short and J 6 bases short, with 14 bases between. CDR1 is SEHNR, CDR2 FQNEAQ, per germline (reference sequence). The CDR3 covers 13 residues. CDR3 bases: TGTGCCAGCAGAAGAGGGGCTGCGCCTGAAGCTTTCTTT. Protein product: CASRRGAAPEAFF.

The gene calls are TRBV29-1 and TRBJ2-6, with D unclear. CDR3 length: 17 residues. CDR1 and CDR2 (germline): SQVTM, ANQGSEA. Trimming stripped 6 bases from V and 4 bases from J, with 22 bases between. The DNA of the CDR3 is TGCAGCGTGGTCGCCGAAACACAATATTTCGGGGCCAACGTCCTGACTTTC. This translates into CSVVAETQYFGANVLTF.

This sequence joins TRBV7-2 and TRBJ2-5; 9 positions match TRBD1. Germline values: CDR1 SGHTA, CDR2 FQGNSA. The CDR3 extends over 16 amino acids. The V segment lost 2 bases and the J segment 5 bases; nucleotides outside the gene matches: 9. The CDR3 region has the DNA TGTGCCAGCAGCTTATCCCGGACAGGGGCGTTGGAGACCCAGTACTTC. Protein: CASSLSRTGALETQYF.

This CDR3 reads CASRTGSSYNEQFF. CDR3 in DNA: TGTGCCAGCAGAACGGGAAGCTCCTACAATGAGCAGTTCTTC. J is TRBJ2-1 and V is TRBV25-1; D may be TRBD2 (5 bases). Trimming removed 6 bases at V and 0 bases at J, with 9 bases between. The germline gives CDR1 MGHDK, CDR2 SYGVNS. The CDR3 runs 14 residues.

V usage is TRBV7-9 and J usage is TRBJ2-2; a weak D match, TRBD1 (5 bases). V was pared by 7 bases and J by 3 bases, with 12 bases between. Per the germline V gene, CDR1 is SEHNR and CDR2 is FQNEAQ (reference sequence). The CDR3 is 14 amino acids. In DNA, the CDR3 is TGTGCCAGCATCCTCAGGGCTTACACCGGGGAGCTGTTTTTT. It translates to CASILRAYTGELFF.

This clonotype was seen a handful of times. The chain joins TRBV29-1 to TRBJ2-3; 12 positions agree with TRBD2. Germline CDR1 and CDR2: SQVTM and ANQGSEA. The CDR3 has 15 amino acids. V gave up 1 base and J gave up 5 bases; unmatched junction bases: 4. CDR3 DNA: TGCAGCGTTGAAGGGACTAGCGGGGCGGTAGATACGCAGTATTTT. This codes for CSVEGTSGAVDTQYF.

The chain joins TRBV24-1 to TRBJ2-3; D perhaps matches TRBD2 (7 bases). This CDR3 has 15 residues. Germline V gene lookup returns CDR1 KGHDR and CDR2 SFDVKD. The V gene lost 9 bases and the J gene lost 0 bases, with 15 bases spanning the gap. The CDR3 reads CATALGGASTDTQYF. The CDR3, as DNA: TGTGCCACCGCCTTGGGGGGGGCGAGCACAGATACGCAGTATTTT.